Sequencing of this T cell receptor (beta chain) was carried out in a study of PD-1 blockade in mismatch repair-deficient tumors. Study conclusions and caveats: After pembrolizumab, tumor-resident clones rose rapidly, then generally contracted before radiologic responses.

All patients were mismatch repair deficient, assessed by either PCR or immunohistochemistry. TCR sequencing covered a few patients who responded to pembrolizumab. With respect to this clone: Its antigen is unidentified.

Sequenced by immunoSEQ multiplex PCR; TCRdb stores in-frame clones only, minus some. The table records some 49,000 clones, over 75% of them present only once. The CDR3 is 15 amino acids. The germline V gene has CDR1 MNHEY and CDR2 SMNVEV (reference sequence). Trimming cost V 5 bases and J 3 bases, with 13 bases left between them. The chain recombines TRBV27 with TRBJ2-2; D possibly corresponds to TRBD1 (6 bases). The receptor was isolated from an adult with mismatch repair-deficient cancer. The sample in question was PBMCs, obtained before pembrolizumab treatment. CDR3 in DNA: TGTGCCAGCAGTCGGACAGAGGGGGACACCGGGGAGCTGTTTTTT. It specifies CASSRTEGDTGELFF.